The 15 T cell receptor beta chains reported below all come from one sample, sequenced in a study of blood T cell repertoires in COVID-19. Assay: immunoSEQ multiplex PCR; the TCRdb copy retains only in-frame clones and omits some. The repertoire holds 250,000 to 350,000 clones, with over 75% as singletons. The sequenced material came from PBMCs or T cells enriched from blood (not recorded which). The receptors stem from a woman younger than 35 who had recovered from COVID-19.

This chain connects TRBV5-1 to TRBJ1-1; D is perhaps TRBD1 (6 bases). The CDR3 covers 15 residues. Looked up from germline, CDR1 is SGHRS and CDR2 is YFSETQ. V dropped 4 bases and J dropped 4 bases, with 17 bases sitting between them. The CDR3 loop reads CASSLRGAILTEAFF. CDR3 bases: TGCGCCAGCAGCCTCCGGGGGGCTATCCTCACTGAAGCTTTCTTT.

The V and J genes are TRBV3-1 (or the pseudogene TRBV3-2) and TRBJ2-7, with TRBD1 matching 9 bases. This CDR3 is 14 amino acids long. Trimming at V came to 3 bases and at J to 7 bases, leaving 7 bases not matched to a gene. CDR1 LGHDT and CDR2 YNNKEL come from the germline V gene (reference sequence). CDR3 sequence reads: CASSHLQGAGEQYF. The CDR3, as DNA: TGTGCCAGCAGCCACTTACAGGGGGCGGGGGAGCAGTACTTC.

A word on this clone: The identical CDR3 is also encoded by other nucleotide sequences in the sample. The V call is TRBV12-3 or TRBV12-4, the J call TRBJ1-2; D is perhaps TRBD1 (5 bases). The CDR3 spans 13 residues. V lost 5 bases and J 8 bases, leaving 15 bases between the germline ends. The DNA of the CDR3 is TGTGCCAGCAGTCCACGCAGGGAGGGGGGCTACACCTTC. It is translated as CASSPRREGGYTF.

The V call is TRBV7-9, the J call TRBJ2-3; 16 positions match TRBD2. Germline values: CDR1 SEHNR, CDR2 FQNEAQ (reference sequence). The CDR3 contains 16 residues. V trimming: 5 bases; J trimming: 3 bases; junction bases outside the gene matches: 2. CDR3 DNA sequence: TGTGCCAGCAGCCCGGGACTAGCGGGGGGGACAGATACGCAGTATTTT. As protein: CASSPGLAGGTDTQYF.

A remark on this clone: This same CDR3 is encoded by further DNA sequences in the sample. The chain is built from TRBV5-1 and TRBJ1-3, with D hard to call. The CDR3 totals 13 residues. Trimming stripped 0 bases from V and 3 bases from J, with 4 bases between. From germline, CDR1 is SGHRS and CDR2 YFSETQ. This CDR3 is CASSLGSGNTIYF. CDR3 coding DNA: TGCGCCAGCAGCTTGGGTAGTGGAAACACCATATATTTT.

This rearrangement joins TRBV29-1 to TRBJ2-1; tentatively, D is TRBD1 (6 bases). The V and J ends lost 0 bases and 6 bases respectively, with 12 bases between them. This CDR3 comprises 14 residues. In germline, CDR1 is SQVTM, CDR2 ANQGSEA. CDR3 protein: CSVEDIGQPNEQFF. The CDR3 DNA sequence: TGCAGCGTTGAAGATATAGGACAGCCCAATGAGCAGTTCTTC.

The chain links TRBV9 to TRBJ1-3, with D uncertain. Trimming took off 0 bases at V and 7 bases at J, with 17 bases between the two ends. Germline assignment: CDR1 SGDLS and CDR2 YYNGEE. The length of the CDR3 is 16 residues. CDR3 DNA: TGTGCCAGCAGCGTAGCTAACCCAGACGGCGGTAACACCATATATTTT. Residues: CASSVANPDGGNTIYF.

This clone has only one observation. The rearrangement links TRBV27 to TRBJ2-2; 9 bases are shared with TRBD1. Germline lookup yields CDR1 MNHEY and CDR2 SMNVEV (reference sequence). This CDR3 has 17 amino acids. The J segment lost 5 bases and the V segment lost 7 bases, leaving 14 bases of the junction unmatched. The DNA of the CDR3 is TGTGCCAGCACCCCACAGGGGGCTATTCTGGGAACCGGGGAGCTGTTTTTT. It encodes CASTPQGAILGTGELFF.

The chain uses TRBV10-3 and TRBJ2-7; TRBD1 aligns across 8 bases. V was pared by 6 bases and J by 2 bases, with 6 bases of the junction left unmatched. CDR3 length equals 14 residues. Germline V lookup: CDR1 ENHRY, CDR2 SYGVKD. As DNA, the CDR3 is TGTGCCATCAGAAACAGGGGGAACACCTACGAGCAGTACTTC. This translates into CAIRNRGNTYEQYF.

J is TRBJ1-5 and V is TRBV7-9; D may be TRBD1 (6 bases). In germline, CDR1 is SEHNR, CDR2 FQNEAQ (reference sequence). V lost 1 base to trimming and J lost 6 bases, with 10 bases between them. This CDR3 comprises 14 residues. In DNA form, the CDR3 reads TGTGCCAGCAGCTTAGGGACAGTAGGTCAGCCCCAGCATTTT. Translated: CASSLGTVGQPQHF.

The V gene is TRBV5-1, the J gene TRBJ2-1, with 8 bases lining up with TRBD2. In germline, CDR1 is SGHRS, CDR2 YFSETQ. V shed 4 bases and J 2 bases; nucleotides not matched to a gene: 2. The CDR3 has 14 residues. The CDR3 loop reads CASSPGGAYNEQFF. CDR3 sequence (DNA): TGCGCCAGCAGCCCGGGGGGGGCCTACAATGAGCAGTTCTTC.

CDR3 residues: CATRPRGGLMDEQFF. The CDR3 DNA sequence: TGTGCCACCAGGCCTCGCGGGGGGCTTATGGATGAGCAGTTCTTC. The chain has TRBV15 and TRBJ2-1, with 8 bases matching TRBD2. Germline trimming cut 6 bases from V and 8 bases from J; bases unmatched to any gene: 12. The germline V gene encodes CDR1 LNHNV and CDR2 YYDKDF (reference sequence). The CDR3 runs 15 residues.

This chain connects TRBV6-5 to TRBJ1-4; D is perhaps TRBD1 (6 bases). The V gene lost 4 bases and the J gene lost 3 bases, with 12 bases spanning the gap. This CDR3 comprises 15 residues. Germline CDR1 reads MNHEY; CDR2 reads SVGAGI. The CDR3 DNA reads as TGTGCCAGCAGTTCCCAGGGGTTGGCTAATGAAAAACTGTTTTTT. Encoded protein: CASSSQGLANEKLFF.

The chain couples TRBV29-1 to TRBJ2-5; 8 nucleotides align to TRBD1. Germline values: CDR1 SQVTM, CDR2 ANQGSEA. The junction had 8 bases not matched to a gene; V was cut back by 6 bases and J by 5 bases. There are 13 residues in the CDR3. In nucleotides, the CDR3 is TGCAGCGTCCCGGACAGGGATGGGGAGACCCAGTACTTC. It yields the protein CSVPDRDGETQYF.

V is TRBV25-1 and J is TRBJ1-1; D remains ambiguous. The CDR3 spans 13 residues. From germline, CDR1 is MGHDK and CDR2 SYGVNS. V was cut by 3 bases and J by 0 bases, with 5 bases left in between. The CDR3 spells CASSDSLNTEAFF. The CDR3 bases are TGTGCCAGCAGTGACAGTTTGAACACTGAAGCTTTCTTT.